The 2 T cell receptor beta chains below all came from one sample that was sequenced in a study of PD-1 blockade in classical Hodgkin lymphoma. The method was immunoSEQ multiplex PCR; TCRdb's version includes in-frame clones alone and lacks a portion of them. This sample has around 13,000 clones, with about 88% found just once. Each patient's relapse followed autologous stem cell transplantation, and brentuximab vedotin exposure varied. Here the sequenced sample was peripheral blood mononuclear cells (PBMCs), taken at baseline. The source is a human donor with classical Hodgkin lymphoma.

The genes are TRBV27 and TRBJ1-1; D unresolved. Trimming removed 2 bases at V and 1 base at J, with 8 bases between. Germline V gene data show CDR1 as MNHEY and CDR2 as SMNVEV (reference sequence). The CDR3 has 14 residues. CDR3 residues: CASSLRRQNTEAFF. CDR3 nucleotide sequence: TGTGCCAGCAGTTTAAGGCGACAGAACACTGAAGCTTTCTTT.

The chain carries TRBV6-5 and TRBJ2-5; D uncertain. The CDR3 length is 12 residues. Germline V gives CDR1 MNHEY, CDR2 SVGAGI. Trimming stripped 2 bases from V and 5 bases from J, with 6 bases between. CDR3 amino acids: CASSYVGETQYF. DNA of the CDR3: TGTGCCAGCAGTTACGTGGGCGAGACCCAGTACTTC.